This passage covers 13 T cell receptor beta chains from one sample sequenced in a study of T cells expressing NK-cell markers. Following a re-call of the 5' RACE reads, TCRdb has one entry per CDR3 protein and lacks DNA. This sample carries 400,000 or so distinct CDR3 sequences, with approximately 12% going to the ten biggest clones. Input material: blood T cells: a sorted CD56 or NKG2C T cell subset, CD4+ or CD8+ T cells, or bulk PBMC T cells (not recorded which). The receptors stem from a woman aged 45-59 years in good health.

The genes are TRBV29-1 and TRBJ2-3. The CDR3 is made up of 13 amino acids. Germline V gene sequence: CDR1 SQVTM, CDR2 ANQGSEA. CDR3 in amino acids: CSVEGQSGDTQYF.

This chain joins TRBV5-1 and TRBJ2-5; TCRdb lists TRBD1, though no DNA is available to test this call. The CDR3 runs to 13 residues. Germline CDR1 SGHRS, CDR2 YFSETQ. CDR3 region: CASRIVGRETQYF.

The CDR3 sequence: CASSRAGFTNEQFF. The V gene is TRBV3-1, the J gene TRBJ2-1. This CDR3 spans 14 amino acids. The germline V gene has CDR1 LGHDT and CDR2 YNNKEL (reference sequence).

The chain employs TRBV5-1 and TRBJ2-1; the D call of TRBD2 rests on TCRdb alone, since no DNA is present to check it. CDR1 is SGHRS and CDR2 is YFSETQ in the germline V gene. CDR3 size: 13 residues. CDR3 protein: CASRSGGRDEQFF.

The CDR3 loop reads CASSYVRLTNYGYTF. J is TRBJ1-2 and V is TRBV6-5. This CDR3 has 15 residues. Germline-derived CDR1 and CDR2 are MNHEY and SVGAGI.

The V gene is TRBV28, the J gene TRBJ2-5; TCRdb proposes TRBD1, but this gene call is untestable without DNA. Germline V gene lookup returns CDR1 MDHEN and CDR2 SYDVKM. The CDR3 has 14 residues. The CDR3 here is CASSQGGLQETQYF. Variable domain in full (rest from reference TRBV28 and TRBJ2-5): DVKVTQSSRYLVKRTGEKVFLECVQDMDHENMFWYRQDPGLGLRLIYFSYDVKMKEKGDIPEGYSVSREKKERFSLILESASTNQTSMYLCASSQGGLQETQYFGPGTRLLVL.

This CDR3 is CASSEPLPGTPVSYTF. The genes are TRBV25-1 and TRBJ1-2; the TCRdb call, TRBD1, lacks DNA for checking. CDR3 length equals 16 residues. CDR1 is MGHDK and CDR2 is SYGVNS in the germline V gene.

The chain joins TRBV20-1 to TRBJ1-5; there is no DNA to check the TCRdb D call of TRBD1. CDR3 length equals 15 residues. The V gene's germline CDR1 is DFQATT and CDR2 SNEGSKA (reference sequence). The CDR3: CSAPGSGVEGQPQHF.

The chain's CDR3 is CASSSVDGYEQYF. This rearrangement joins TRBV7-9 to TRBJ2-7. CDR3 length: 13 amino acids. Per germline, CDR1 SEHNR and CDR2 FQNEAQ (reference sequence).

This chain connects TRBV10-1 to TRBJ2-1. CDR3 size: 12 residues. Germline V gene data show CDR1 as WNHNN and CDR2 as SYGVQD (reference sequence). CDR3 region: CASSASANEQFF.

This chain links TRBV27 with TRBJ2-5; TCRdb proposes TRBD1, but this gene call is untestable without DNA. CDR1 and CDR2 from the germline V gene are MNHEY and SMNVEV (reference sequence). The CDR3 runs to 15 residues. The CDR3 sequence is CASSFRTGRQETQYF.

The chain joins TRBV7-2 to TRBJ2-1; the TRBD2 assignment by TCRdb is unverifiable without DNA. This CDR3 has 15 amino acids. CDR1 and CDR2 from the germline V gene are SGHTA and FQGNSA. CDR3: CASSKTSGSYNEQFF.

The V and J genes are TRBV7-2 and TRBJ2-5; without DNA, the TCRdb call of TRBD1 cannot be checked. Germline V gene data show CDR1 as SGHTA and CDR2 as FQGNSA. The CDR3 loop spans 14 amino acids. The CDR3 reads CASSQGRVRETQYF.